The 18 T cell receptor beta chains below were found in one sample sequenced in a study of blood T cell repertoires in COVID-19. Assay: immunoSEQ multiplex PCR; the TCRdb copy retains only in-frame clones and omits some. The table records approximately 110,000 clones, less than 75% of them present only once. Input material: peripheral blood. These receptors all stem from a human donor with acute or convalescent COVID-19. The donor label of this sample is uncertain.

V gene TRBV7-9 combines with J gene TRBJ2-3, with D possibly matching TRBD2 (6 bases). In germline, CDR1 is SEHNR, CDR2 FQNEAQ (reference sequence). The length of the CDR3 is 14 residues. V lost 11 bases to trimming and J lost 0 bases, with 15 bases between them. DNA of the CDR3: TGTGCCTCTGAATGGGGGGTTAGCACAGATACGCAGTATTTT. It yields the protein CASEWGVSTDTQYF.

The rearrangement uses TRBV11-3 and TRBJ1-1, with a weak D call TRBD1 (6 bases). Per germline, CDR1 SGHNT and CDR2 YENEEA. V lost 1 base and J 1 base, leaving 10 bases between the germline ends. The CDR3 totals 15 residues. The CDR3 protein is CASSLGGTTNTEAFF. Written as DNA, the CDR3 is TGTGCCAGCAGCTTAGGGGGGACAACGAACACTGAAGCTTTCTTT. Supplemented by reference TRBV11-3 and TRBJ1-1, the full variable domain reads EAGVVQSPRYKIIEKKQPVAFWCNPISGHNTLYWYLQNLGQGPELLIRYENEEAVDDSQLPKDRFSAERLKGVDSTLKIQPAELGDSAVYLCASSLGGTTNTEAFFGQGTRLTVV.

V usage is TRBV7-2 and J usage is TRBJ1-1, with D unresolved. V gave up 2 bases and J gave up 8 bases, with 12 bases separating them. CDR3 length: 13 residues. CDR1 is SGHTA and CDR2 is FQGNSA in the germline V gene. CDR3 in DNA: TGTGCCAGCAGCTTAATAGACGGGAGGGAAGCTTTCTTT. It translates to CASSLIDGREAFF.

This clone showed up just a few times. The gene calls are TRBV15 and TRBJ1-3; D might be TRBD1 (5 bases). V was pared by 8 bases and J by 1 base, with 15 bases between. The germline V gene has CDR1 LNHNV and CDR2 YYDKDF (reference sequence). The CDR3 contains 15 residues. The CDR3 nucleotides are TGTGCCACCTACCGGGGGACCGGTTCTGGAAACACCATATATTTT. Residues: CATYRGTGSGNTIYF.

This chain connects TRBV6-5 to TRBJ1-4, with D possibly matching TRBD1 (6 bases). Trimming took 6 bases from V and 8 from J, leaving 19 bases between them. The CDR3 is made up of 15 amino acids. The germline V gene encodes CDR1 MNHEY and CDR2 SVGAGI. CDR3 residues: CASRAQQGVGEKLFF. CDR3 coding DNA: TGTGCCAGCAGGGCTCAACAGGGAGTAGGCGAAAAACTGTTTTTT.

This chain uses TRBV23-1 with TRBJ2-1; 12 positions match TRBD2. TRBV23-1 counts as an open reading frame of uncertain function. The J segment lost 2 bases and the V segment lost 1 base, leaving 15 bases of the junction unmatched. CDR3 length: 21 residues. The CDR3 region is CASSQFCLSSGGAGPYNEQFF. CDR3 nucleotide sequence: TGCGCCAGCAGTCAATTCTGCCTCTCTAGCGGGGGGGCCGGCCCCTACAATGAGCAGTTCTTC.

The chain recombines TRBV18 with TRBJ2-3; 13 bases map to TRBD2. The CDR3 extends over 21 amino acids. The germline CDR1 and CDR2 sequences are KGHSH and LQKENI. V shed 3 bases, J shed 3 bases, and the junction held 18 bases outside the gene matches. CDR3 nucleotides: TGTGCCAGCTCACCGTTCGGTTTGACTAGCGGGGGGCTCCTTGGGACAGATACGCAGTATTTT. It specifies CASSPFGLTSGGLLGTDTQYF.

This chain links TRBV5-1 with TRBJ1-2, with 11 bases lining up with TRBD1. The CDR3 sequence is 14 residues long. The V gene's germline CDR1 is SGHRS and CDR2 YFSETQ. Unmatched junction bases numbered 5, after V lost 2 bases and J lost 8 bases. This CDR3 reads CASSFAGQGDGYTF. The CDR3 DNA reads TGCGCCAGCAGCTTTGCGGGACAGGGGGACGGCTACACCTTC.

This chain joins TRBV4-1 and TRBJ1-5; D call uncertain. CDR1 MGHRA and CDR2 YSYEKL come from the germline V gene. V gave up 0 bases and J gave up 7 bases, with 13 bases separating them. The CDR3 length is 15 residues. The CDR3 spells CASSQDLRREQPQHF. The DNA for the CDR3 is TGCGCCAGCAGCCAAGATCTCCGGCGGGAACAGCCCCAGCATTTT.

The CDR3 nucleotides read TGTGCCAGCAGCTTACAAGGGGCTGCGCCCCTCCACTTT. Protein sequence: CASSLQGAAPLHF. V usage is TRBV11-2 and J usage is TRBJ1-6, with D perhaps matching TRBD1 (5 bases). V was trimmed by 2 bases and J by 13 bases, leaving 12 bases between them. Germline lookup yields CDR1 SGHAT and CDR2 FQNNGV. The CDR3 runs 13 residues.

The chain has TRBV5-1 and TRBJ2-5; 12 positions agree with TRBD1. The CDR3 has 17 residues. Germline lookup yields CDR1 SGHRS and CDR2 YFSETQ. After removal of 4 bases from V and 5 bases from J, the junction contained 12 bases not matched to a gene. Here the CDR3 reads CASSLSPGQGAGETQYF. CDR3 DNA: TGCGCCAGCAGCCTCTCACCGGGACAGGGGGCAGGGGAGACCCAGTACTTC.

CDR3 region: CASSTQGRTQYF. The CDR3 nucleotides read TGTGCCAGCAGTACACAGGGAAGGACCCAGTACTTC. V is TRBV28 and J is TRBJ2-5; a possible D gene is TRBD1 (6 bases). The CDR3 is 12 residues long. Between the trimmed V and J ends, which lost 5 bases and 7 bases, there was a span of 11 bases. Per germline, CDR1 MDHEN and CDR2 SYDVKM.

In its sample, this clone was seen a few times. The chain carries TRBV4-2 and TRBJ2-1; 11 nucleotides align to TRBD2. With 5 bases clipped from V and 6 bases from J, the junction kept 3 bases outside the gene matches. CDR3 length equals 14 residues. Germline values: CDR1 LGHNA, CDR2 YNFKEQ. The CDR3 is CASSSGTSGNEQFF. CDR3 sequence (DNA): TGTGCCAGCAGCTCCGGGACTAGCGGCAATGAGCAGTTCTTC.

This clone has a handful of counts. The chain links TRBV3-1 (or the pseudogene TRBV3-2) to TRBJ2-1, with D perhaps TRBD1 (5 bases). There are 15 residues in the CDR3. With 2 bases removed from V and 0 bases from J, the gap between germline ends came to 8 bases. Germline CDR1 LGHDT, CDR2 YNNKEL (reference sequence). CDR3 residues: CASSQQRGSYNEQFF. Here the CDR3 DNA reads TGTGCCAGCAGCCAACAAAGGGGCTCCTACAATGAGCAGTTCTTC.

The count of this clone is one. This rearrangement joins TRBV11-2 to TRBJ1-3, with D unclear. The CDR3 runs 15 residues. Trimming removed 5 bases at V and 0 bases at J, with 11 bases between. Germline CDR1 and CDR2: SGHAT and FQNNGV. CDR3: CASSPGFDSGNTIYF. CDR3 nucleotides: TGTGCCAGCAGCCCAGGATTCGACTCTGGAAACACCATATATTTT.

CDR3 sequence reads: CASSFPGIGAFF. For the CDR3, the DNA is TGTGCCAGCAGCTTTCCAGGGATCGGAGCTTTCTTT. V gene TRBV5-6 combines with J gene TRBJ1-1; perhaps TRBD1 as D (5 bases). Deletions cut 2 bases from V and 10 bases from J, with 12 bases between. The CDR3 contains 12 residues. Germline CDR1 and CDR2: SGHDT and YYEEEE.

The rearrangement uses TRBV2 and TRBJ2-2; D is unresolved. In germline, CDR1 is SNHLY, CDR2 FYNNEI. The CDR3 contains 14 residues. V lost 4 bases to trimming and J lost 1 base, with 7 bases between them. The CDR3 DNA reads TGTGCCAGCAGTGGGCGACAGAACACCGGGGAGCTGTTTTTT. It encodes CASSGRQNTGELFF.

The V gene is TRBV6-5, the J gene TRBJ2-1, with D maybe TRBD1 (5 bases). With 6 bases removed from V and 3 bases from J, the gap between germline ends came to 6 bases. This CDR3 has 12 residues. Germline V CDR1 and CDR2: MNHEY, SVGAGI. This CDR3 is CASRGLYNEQFF. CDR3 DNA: TGTGCCAGCAGGGGGCTCTACAATGAGCAGTTCTTC.